The T cell receptor beta chain described here comes from a study of shared clonotypes between healthy human individuals. In the study overall: Donor ages ranged 18 to 49 years: a couple of women, a few men. Study-level results: The study's rarefaction showed incomplete sorted-subset sequencing despite large depth. Investigators expected sequencing depth to affect clonotype sharing among donors.

Free of recent acute infections or vaccinations, the donors were healthy HIV-negative adults. With respect to this clone: What it recognizes is unknown.

Sequencing used immunoSEQ multiplex PCR; TCRdb keeps in-frame clones, though not all of them. Among over 2 million clones listed, just under 95% were seen once. CDR3 length: 15 residues. V was pared by 3 bases and J by 1 base, with 3 bases of the junction left unmatched. Germline CDR1 and CDR2: SGHRS and YFSETQ. The receptor comes from a man in his late teens or twenties in good health. Some clones in this sample may be carry-over from other donors' samples. The sequencing sample was made of naive CD4+ T cells from PBMCs. Subset described: CD45RA+ positively selected. This sequence joins TRBV5-1 and TRBJ2-1; 8 bases are shared with TRBD2. CDR3 protein: CASSYGTSSYNEQFF. The CDR3 DNA reads TGCGCCAGCAGCTATGGGACTAGTTCCTACAATGAGCAGTTCTTC.